This TCR beta chain was sequenced during a study of OX40 agonist ivuxolimab in advanced cancers. Here immunoSEQ multiplex PCR was the method, and the copy in TCRdb shows in-frame clones only, minus some. The table includes about 75,000 clones, roughly nine tenths detected once. Autoimmune disease history or systemic immunosuppression led to patients being barred. Blood was sampled at baseline, cycle 4 day 1, and cycle 7 day 1. Points on this clone: Its antigen is currently unknown.

Study-wide points: Expanded clones tended on average to be more numerous among CD8+ T cells than CD4+.

Sequenced material: CD4+ or CD8+ T cells sorted from blood, taken in a trial of the OX40 agonist ivuxolimab. The TCR comes from an adult with an advanced solid tumor such as melanoma, head and neck, liver or kidney cancer.

CDR3 sequence reads: CASSLDRTGELFF. The CDR3 nucleotides read TGTGCCAGCAGCTTAGACCGCACCGGGGAGCTGTTTTTT. The J gene is TRBJ2-2, the V gene TRBV11-1; D gene ambiguous. Trimming took off 1 base at V and 4 bases at J, with 4 bases between the two ends. Germline CDR1 and CDR2: SGHAT and FQDESV (reference sequence). The length of the CDR3 is 13 residues.